This T cell receptor beta chain is from a study of T cell changes during pregnancy in multiple sclerosis. V was clipped by 5 bases and J by 3 bases, with 13 bases between them. This CDR3 is 14 amino acids long. Germline assignment: CDR1 SGHDN and CDR2 FVKESK. Sequenced by immunoSEQ multiplex PCR; TCRdb stores in-frame clones only, minus some. The repertoire includes approximately 46,000 clones, around 91% of them detected once, and roughly 8% sits in the top ten. This TCR came from a female donor with multiple sclerosis, enrolled in a pregnancy study. The sample consisted of CD8+ T cells from peripheral blood mononuclear cells, taken in the second trimester of pregnancy. This rearrangement joins TRBV14 to TRBJ1-1; maybe TRBD1 (6 bases). The CDR3 loop is CASSAAGAYTEAFF. The DNA for the CDR3 is TGTGCCAGCAGCGCGGCGGGGGCGTACACTGAAGCTTTCTTT.